Sequencing of this T cell receptor (beta chain) was carried out in a study of blood T cell repertoires in COVID-19. In the study overall: The cDNA or gDNA used as material had been derived from T cells, B-cell-depleted T cells, or PBMCs.

This clone was picked up a small number of times. The CDR3 length is 13 residues. V lost 1 base, J lost 6 bases, and 9 bases lay in between. CDR1 is LGHDT and CDR2 is YNNKEL in the germline V gene (reference sequence). Measured with immunoSEQ multiplex PCR; TCRdb has only the in-frame clones, and not every one. There are about 50,000 clones in the sample; under 90% occur only once, and 8.8% lies in the top ten. The chain couples TRBV3-1 (or the pseudogene TRBV3-2) to TRBJ1-1; no clear D. The TCR was taken from a man aged 55 to 70 with acute or convalescent COVID-19. The sequencing input was peripheral blood. The CDR3 bases are TGTGCCAGCAGCCAAGCCGGGGTCGCTGAAGCTTTCTTT. Translated, it gives CASSQAGVAEAFF.